These T cell receptor beta chains were read from a single sample in a study of HIV-infected patients and healthy controls. TCRdb recomputed calls from the 5' RACE reads with MiXCR, one row per CDR3 protein. This table holds tens of thousands of distinct CDR3 sequences, approximately 7.7% found once. Sequences were obtained from blood. These receptors all come from an adult in good health. Both conserved end residues are part of each CDR3. A D gene is named only where the DNA matches it firmly. For some rows the clone size is stated as once, few or many, or as a class when expanded; others skip it.

many,TRBJ1-5,TRBV12-3/TRBV12-4,.,CASSFKVGNQPQHF,TGTGCCAGCAGTTTTAAGGTGGGCAATCAGCCCCAGCATTTT
many,TRBJ2-7,TRBV2,TRBD2,CASSATLGRPLAHEQYF,TGTGCCAGCAGCGCTACTCTCGGGAGGCCTCTAGCCCACGAGCAGTACTTC
many,TRBJ1-1,TRBV19,TRBD1,CASSTRQGNTEAFF,TGTGCCAGTAGTACACGACAGGGAAACACTGAAGCTTTCTTT
many,TRBJ2-1,TRBV7-9,.,CASSPGRYYNEQFF,TGTGCCAGCAGCCCCGGGCGGTACTACAATGAGCAGTTCTTC
many,TRBJ2-1,TRBV7-9,.,CASSSALVEDQFF,TGTGCCAGCAGCTCAGCCTTAGTCGAGGACCAGTTCTTC
few,TRBJ2-1,TRBV28,TRBD2,CASSKLAGGRDEQFF,TGTGCCAGCAGCAAACTAGCGGGGGGGCGGGATGAGCAGTTCTTC
many,TRBJ1-2,TRBV20-1,.,CSASSLGYGYTF,TGCAGTGCTAGTTCGCTAGGCTATGGCTACACCTTC
many,TRBJ1-1,TRBV12-3/TRBV12-4,TRBD1,CASRMTGANTEAFF,TGTGCCAGCAGAATGACAGGGGCGAACACTGAAGCTTTCTTT
medium-sized,TRBJ1-1,TRBV19,.,CASTPVSGAGTEAFF,TGTGCCAGTACCCCGGTGTCAGGCGCGGGCACTGAAGCTTTCTTT
many,TRBJ2-3,TRBV6-5,TRBD2,CASSWGGGLTDTQYF,TGTGCCAGCAGTTGGGGCGGGGGGCTCACAGATACGCAGTATTTT
.,TRBJ2-2,TRBV7-2,TRBD2,CASSQSGGSTGELFF,TGTGCCAGCAGTCAAAGCGGGGGGAGCACCGGGGAGCTGTTTTTT
many,TRBJ2-3,TRBV13,TRBD2,CASSFASGGASTDTQYF,TGTGCCAGCAGCTTCGCTAGCGGGGGGGCTAGCACAGATACGCAGTATTTT
many,TRBJ2-7,TRBV10-3,.,CAISDRYHEQYF,TGTGCCATCAGTGACAGGTACCACGAGCAGTACTTC
many,TRBJ1-1,TRBV6-2/TRBV6-3,.,CASSYFTGLNTEAFF,TGTGCCAGCAGTTACTTCACAGGTTTGAACACTGAAGCTTTCTTT
many,TRBJ2-3,TRBV2,.,CASSERDHTDTQYF,TGTGCCAGCAGTGAACGGGACCACACAGATACGCAGTATTTT
few,TRBJ1-1,TRBV12-3/TRBV12-4,.,CASSLAGGGTEAFF,TGTGCCAGCAGTTTAGCCGGCGGGGGCACTGAAGCTTTCTTT
many,TRBJ2-7,TRBV4-3,.,CASSQLGAEEKQYF,TGCGCCAGCAGCCAACTGGGGGCAGAGGAGAAGCAGTACTTC
.,TRBJ2-5,TRBV4-2,TRBD2,CASSQGGAGGQETQYF,TGTGCCAGCAGCCAAGGCGGGGCGGGGGGACAAGAGACCCAGTACTTC
few,TRBJ2-3,TRBV6-2/TRBV6-3,.,CASSHTDTQYF,TGTGCCAGCAGCCACACAGATACGCAGTATTTT
many,TRBJ1-5,TRBV19,.,CASSAYSNQPQHF,TGTGCCAGTAGTGCTTACAGCAATCAGCCCCAGCATTTT
many,TRBJ2-5,TRBV6-1,TRBD2,CASSEALPGGQETQYF,TGTGCCAGCAGTGAAGCGCTTCCGGGGGGCCAAGAGACCCAGTACTTC
many,TRBJ1-6,TRBV20-1,.,CSASRDPGYNSPLHF,TGCAGTGCTAGCCGGGACCCAGGGTATAATTCACCCCTCCACTTT
few,TRBJ2-3,TRBV20-1,TRBD2,CSARGLAGGQWKDTQYF,TGCAGTGCTCGAGGTCTAGCGGGGGGGCAATGGAAAGATACGCAGTATTTT
many,TRBJ2-1,TRBV7-8,.,CASSSGTYNEQFF,TGTGCCAGCAGCTCAGGGACTTACAATGAGCAGTTCTTC
many,TRBJ1-5,TRBV20-1,.,CSAQGGLSNQPQHF,TGCAGTGCTCAAGGGGGTTTGAGCAATCAGCCCCAGCATTTT
once,TRBJ1-3,TRBV27,TRBD1,CASSLIGGFSGNTIYF,TGTGCCAGCAGTCTCATAGGGGGCTTCTCTGGAAACACCATATATTTT
many,TRBJ2-1,TRBV20-1,TRBD2,CSPGSGGYNEQFF,TGCAGTCCCGGTAGCGGGGGATACAATGAGCAGTTCTTC
once,TRBJ1-4,TRBV28,.,CASSFQGGINEKLFF,TGTGCCAGCAGTTTCCAGGGAGGGATAAATGAAAAACTGTTTTTT
many,TRBJ1-4,TRBV6-5,.,CASSYSTENEKLFF,TGTGCCAGCAGTTACTCGACAGAGAATGAAAAACTGTTTTTT
many,TRBJ1-1,TRBV10-3,TRBD1,CATQGALGRKTEAFF,TGTGCCACGCAGGGGGCGCTGGGAAGAAAGACTGAAGCTTTCTTT
many,TRBJ2-3,TRBV25-1,.,CASSESKGSDTQYF,TGTGCCAGCAGTGAGAGTAAGGGTTCAGATACGCAGTATTTT
many,TRBJ1-1,TRBV12-3/TRBV12-4,.,CASGPGTEAFF,TGTGCCAGCGGCCCCGGCACTGAAGCTTTCTTT
many,TRBJ2-3,TRBV25-1,TRBD1,CASSESGQGASFDTQYF,TGTGCCAGCAGTGAAAGTGGACAGGGGGCGAGTTTTGATACGCAGTATTTT
many,TRBJ1-1,TRBV6-6,TRBD1,CASSPRTGQLRNTEAFF,TGTGCCAGCAGTCCTCGGACAGGGCAACTAAGGAACACTGAAGCTTTCTTT
many,TRBJ2-7,TRBV11-2,TRBD2,CASSPMTSFYEQYF,TGTGCCAGCAGCCCAATGACTAGCTTCTACGAGCAGTACTTC